Described below is a single T cell receptor (beta chain) sequence and its context. The sample belongs to a study of blood T cell repertoires in COVID-19. On the study more broadly: Researchers got acute and convalescent COVID-19 samples from the United States, Italy and Spain. T cells, B-cell-depleted T cells, or PBMCs supplied cDNA or gDNA.

With 5 bases removed from V and 7 bases from J, the gap between germline ends came to 10 bases. This CDR3 is built from 12 residues. In the original processing: Estimation of nucleated cell counts was performed using reference gene primer amplification. Sequenced by immunoSEQ multiplex PCR; TCRdb stores in-frame clones only, minus some. V, J and clone size are those of that table, while D and trimming were read from the DNA. This table has 95,000 to 120,000 clones, roughly 88% appearing once. Sequences were obtained from peripheral blood. The sequence was obtained from a human donor in a cohort sampled during active COVID-19. The chain combines TRBV12-3 or TRBV12-4 with TRBJ2-3; D may be TRBD2 (6 bases). The CDR3 protein is CASSEAGNTQYF. Here the CDR3 DNA reads TGTGCCAGCAGTGAGGCGGGAAATACGCAGTATTTT.